These T cell receptor beta chains were read from a single sample in a study of shared clonotypes between healthy human individuals. Measured with immunoSEQ multiplex PCR; TCRdb has only the in-frame clones, and not every one. The sample includes under 1,100,000 clones, around 78% of them seen just once. The source material was memory CD4+ T cells from PBMCs. The receptors were sampled from a man in his late teens or twenties in good health. Some clones in this sample may be carry-over from other donors' samples. CDR3s include the opening cysteine and the closing phenylalanine or tryptophan. The D gene is left open where the match is weak. The size entry is marked missing in some rows and otherwise reads once, few, many or a size class.

V gene,D gene,J gene,clone size,CDR3 protein,CDR3 DNA
TRBV5-1,TRBD1,TRBJ2-3,-,CASSSDRGHTDTQYF,TGCGCCAGCAGCTCAGATAGGGGGCACACAGATACGCAGTATTTT
TRBV30,TRBD1,TRBJ1-4,once,CAWSTKRGQGDEKLFF,TGTGCCTGGAGTACAAAACGGGGACAGGGGGATGAAAAACTGTTTTTT
TRBV5-6,-,TRBJ2-1,once,CASSLWFGPSSSYNEQFF,TGTGCCAGCAGCTTGTGGTTTGGACCTTCCAGCTCCTACAATGAGCAGTTCTTC
TRBV5-1,TRBD1,TRBJ1-1,-,CASTNGQGVPEAFF,TGCGCCAGCACCAACGGACAGGGGGTTCCTGAAGCTTTCTTT
TRBV13,TRBD2,TRBJ2-2,-,CASSRTRNTGELFF,TGTGCCAGCAGCCGGACTAGGAACACCGGGGAGCTGTTTTTT
TRBV5-6,-,TRBJ2-7,-,CASSLGFSVRSSYEQYF,TGTGCCAGCAGCTTAGGATTCTCGGTAAGGTCCTCCTACGAGCAGTACTTC
TRBV30,-,TRBJ2-6,-,CAWSVRRGAAGANVLTF,TGTGCCTGGAGTGTACGTCGGGGGGCGGCTGGGGCCAACGTCCTGACTTTC
TRBV25-1,TRBD2,TRBJ2-7,-,CASSPASGNVNYEQYF,TGTGCCAGCAGTCCGGCTAGCGGGAATGTAAACTACGAGCAGTACTTC
TRBV25-1,-,TRBJ2-1,-,CASSRFSSDFNEQFF,TGTGCCAGCAGTCGATTTAGTAGCGACTTCAATGAGCAGTTCTTC
TRBV28,-,TRBJ2-1,-,CASSPSGSPRGSEQFF,TGTGCCAGCAGTCCATCGGGTTCCCCTCGGGGAAGTGAGCAGTTCTTC
TRBV4-3,-,TRBJ2-3,-,CASSQDRDRSTDTQYF,TGCGCCAGCAGCCAAGATCGTGACAGGAGTACAGATACGCAGTATTTT
TRBV6-5,-,TRBJ2-5,-,CASSYLRGFGQETQYF,TGTGCCAGCAGTTACCTTCGGGGGTTTGGCCAAGAGACCCAGTACTTC
TRBV27,-,TRBJ1-1,-,CASSQGRGARTEAFF,TGTGCCAGCAGCCAAGGTCGGGGGGCTAGGACTGAAGCTTTCTTT
TRBV18,-,TRBJ1-1,-,CASSPLRVEGTEAFF,TGTGCCAGCTCACCGCTCAGGGTCGAGGGCACTGAAGCTTTCTTT
TRBV11-2,-,TRBJ1-1,-,CASSPVRAGVRTEAFF,TGTGCCAGCAGCCCTGTTCGCGCGGGGGTAAGGACTGAAGCTTTCTTT
TRBV27,-,TRBJ1-1,-,CASSLRGADTEAFF,TGTGCCAGCAGTTTAAGAGGGGCGGACACTGAAGCTTTCTTT
TRBV19,-,TRBJ2-3,-,CASTEGTPGDTQYF,TGTGCCAGTACCGAGGGGACCCCCGGGGATACGCAGTATTTT
TRBV27,-,TRBJ1-2,-,CASSFRGVGYGYTF,TGTGCCAGCAGTTTTAGGGGGGTGGGCTATGGCTACACCTTC
TRBV11-3,TRBD2,TRBJ2-1,-,CASSALAGGDEQFF,TGTGCCAGCAGCGCCCTAGCGGGAGGGGATGAGCAGTTCTTC
TRBV27,-,TRBJ2-3,-,CASRGMGRGDTQYF,TGTGCCAGCCGAGGAATGGGGCGGGGAGATACGCAGTATTTT